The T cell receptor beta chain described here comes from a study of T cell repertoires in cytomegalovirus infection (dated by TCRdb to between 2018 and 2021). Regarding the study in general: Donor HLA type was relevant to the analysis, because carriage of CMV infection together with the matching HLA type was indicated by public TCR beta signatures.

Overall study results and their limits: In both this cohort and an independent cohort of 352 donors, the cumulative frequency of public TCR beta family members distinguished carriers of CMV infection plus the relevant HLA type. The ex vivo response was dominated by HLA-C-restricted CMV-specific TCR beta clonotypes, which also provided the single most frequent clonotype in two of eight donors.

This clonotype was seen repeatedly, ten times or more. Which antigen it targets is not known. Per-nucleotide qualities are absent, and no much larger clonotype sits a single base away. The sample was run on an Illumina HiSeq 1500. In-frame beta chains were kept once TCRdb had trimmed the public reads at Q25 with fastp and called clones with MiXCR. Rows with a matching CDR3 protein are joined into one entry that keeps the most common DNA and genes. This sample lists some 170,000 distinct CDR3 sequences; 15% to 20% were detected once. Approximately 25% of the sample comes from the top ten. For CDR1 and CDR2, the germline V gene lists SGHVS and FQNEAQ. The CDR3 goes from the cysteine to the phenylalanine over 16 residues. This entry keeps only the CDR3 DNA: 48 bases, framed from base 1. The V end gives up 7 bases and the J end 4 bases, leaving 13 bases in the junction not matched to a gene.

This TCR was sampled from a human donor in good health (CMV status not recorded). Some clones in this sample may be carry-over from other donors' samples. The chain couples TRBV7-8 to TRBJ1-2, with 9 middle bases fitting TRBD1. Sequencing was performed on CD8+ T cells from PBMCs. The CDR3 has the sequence CASTTGVTGGIYGYTF. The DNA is TGTGCCAGCACCACGGGGGTAACAGGGGGCATCTATGGCTACACCTTC.